Sequencing of this TCR beta chain was carried out in a study of identical twins' blood T cells. Study conclusions and caveats: Abundant TCRbeta CDR3s overlapped more between twins than with unrelated donors.

Donors were six healthy women in three monozygous twin pairs. TCR cDNA libraries came from RNA via a modified published protocol. From the 5' RACE reads, TCRdb called clonotypes with MiXCR, one entry per CDR3 protein. Of roughly 340,000 distinct CDR3 sequences listed, around 30% are singletons. About this clonotype: The antigen remains unidentified.

What was sequenced was PBMCs. This clonotype originated in a woman between 18 and 50 years old in good health.

The DNA for the CDR3 is TGTGCCAGCAGCTCATCCATTGGCAATCAGCCCCAGCATTTT. Translating gives CASSSSIGNQPQHF. The chain is built from TRBV7-9 and TRBJ1-5, with no clear D. Germline V gives CDR1 SEHNR, CDR2 FQNEAQ (reference sequence). V was shortened by 4 bases and J by 2 bases, with 9 bases between the two germline ends. This CDR3 region has 14 residues.